The 29 T cell receptor beta chains below all came from one sample that was sequenced in a study of cytomegalovirus exposure and HLA in healthy donors. TCRdb keeps only in-frame clones here, not all; method: immunoSEQ multiplex PCR. The sample yields around 130,000 clones, around nine tenths seen once. Sequenced sample: PBMCs. These receptors originate from a man aged 25-45 years in good health and CMV-seronegative.

The chain employs TRBV4-1 and TRBJ2-1; 11 nucleotides match TRBD2. The CDR3 length is 17 residues. CDR1 and CDR2 (germline): MGHRA, YSYEKL. V shed 1 base, J shed 9 bases, and the junction held 11 bases outside the gene matches. Written as DNA, the CDR3 is TGCGCCAGCAGCCAAGTTACCGGAGCTAGCGGGAGGTTTGAGCAGTTCTTC. It translates to CASSQVTGASGRFEQFF.

V usage is TRBV4-3 and J usage is TRBJ2-5, with TRBD2 identical over 8 bases. The V gene end was trimmed by 4 bases and the J gene end by 7 bases; junction bases not matched to a gene: 5. In germline, CDR1 is LGHNA, CDR2 YSLEER. The CDR3 is 13 amino acids. CDR3 sequence reads: CASSLSAGGTQYF. The DNA of the CDR3 is TGCGCCAGCAGCCTAAGTGCGGGAGGGACCCAGTACTTC.

The J gene is TRBJ2-2, the V gene TRBV11-2, with D possibly matching TRBD2 (6 bases). V gave up 6 bases and J gave up 5 bases, with 16 bases separating them. CDR1 is SGHAT, CDR2 FQNNGV, per germline. CDR3 length: 15 amino acids. CDR3 nucleotides: TGTGCCAGCAGTCCGGTTCGGGGGAAGACCGGGGAGCTGTTTTTT. Translating it yields CASSPVRGKTGELFF.

This CDR3 reads CASSPLGQGGTEAFF. For the CDR3, the DNA is TGTGCCAGCAGCCCTCTAGGACAGGGAGGCACTGAAGCTTTCTTT. The chain carries TRBV7-9 and TRBJ1-1, with 8 bases identical to TRBD1. Germline CDR1 and CDR2: SEHNR and FQNEAQ (reference sequence). After removal of 5 bases from V and 4 bases from J, the junction contained 9 bases not matched to a gene. The CDR3 is 15 amino acids.

This clone was counted only a few times. This chain links TRBV18 with TRBJ1-6, with TRBD1 matching 9 bases. V shed 4 bases, J shed 0 bases, and the junction held 1 base outside the gene matches. The germline V gene has CDR1 KGHSH and CDR2 LQKENI. The CDR3 spans 16 residues. The CDR3 region is CASSLTGGSYNSPLHF. The DNA for the CDR3 is TGTGCCAGCTCACTGACAGGGGGCTCCTATAATTCACCCCTCCACTTT.

This clone was observed a single time. J is TRBJ2-4 and V is TRBV5-1, with no clear D. Germline lookup yields CDR1 SGHRS and CDR2 YFSETQ. CDR3 length equals 13 residues. The V end was cut by 0 bases, the J end by 9 bases, with 10 bases between. CDR3 sequence reads: CASSLDPQAIQYF. The CDR3 DNA follows: TGCGCCAGCAGCTTGGACCCCCAAGCCATTCAGTACTTC.

The rearrangement links TRBV6-1 to TRBJ2-3, with 11 bases fitting TRBD2. The germline CDR1 and CDR2 sequences are MNHNS and SASEGT. This CDR3 region has 15 residues. J gave up 4 bases and V 1 base, and 1 base lay outside the gene matches. The DNA for the CDR3 is TGTGCCAGCAGTGAAGTAGCGGGAGGGGCAGATACGCAGTATTTT. Encoded protein: CASSEVAGGADTQYF.

This rearrangement joins TRBV11-2 to TRBJ2-2; 7 bases are a match to TRBD2. Germline CDR1 reads SGHAT; CDR2 reads FQNNGV. The CDR3 covers 17 residues. V gave up 3 bases and J gave up 0 bases; unmatched junction bases: 7. CDR3: CASSFQLAPPNTGELFF. The CDR3 DNA sequence: TGTGCCAGCAGCTTTCAACTAGCGCCACCGAACACCGGGGAGCTGTTTTTT. Supplemented by reference TRBV11-2 and TRBJ2-2, the full variable domain reads EAGVAQSPRYKIIEKRQSVAFWCNPISGHATLYWYQQILGQGPKLLIQFQNNGVVDDSQLPKDRFSAERLKGVDSTLKIQPAKLEDSAVYLCASSFQLAPPNTGELFFGEGSRLTVL.

This chain links TRBV18 with TRBJ2-7; D possibly corresponds to TRBD1 (5 bases). V was trimmed by 2 bases and J by 1 base, leaving 9 bases between them. The CDR3 length is 14 residues. CDR1 KGHSH and CDR2 LQKENI come from the germline V gene. CDR3 DNA: TGTGCCAGCTCACCAGGTCAGGGATCCTACGAGCAGTACTTC. As protein: CASSPGQGSYEQYF.

The rearrangement joins TRBV10-3 to TRBJ2-7; TRBD2 matches at 13 bases. The CDR3 totals 16 residues. J gave up 3 bases and V 2 bases, and 4 bases lay outside the gene matches. CDR1 and CDR2 (germline): ENHRY, SYGVKD. The CDR3 region is CAISELRTSGSYEQYF. CDR3 nucleotides: TGTGCCATCAGTGAGCTCCGGACTAGCGGGAGCTACGAGCAGTACTTC.

The rearrangement uses TRBV28 and TRBJ1-2; D may be TRBD1 (6 bases). Germline-derived CDR1 and CDR2 are MDHEN and SYDVKM. The CDR3 sequence is 14 residues long. Trimming removed 3 bases from V and 9 bases from J, with 17 bases in between. CDR3 protein: CASSFKNRVTSYTF. CDR3 nucleotides: TGTGCCAGCAGTTTTAAGAACAGGGTAACTAGCTACACCTTC.

In this sample, this clone turned up a few times. V usage is TRBV30 and J usage is TRBJ1-2; no firm D call. The CDR3 loop spans 13 amino acids. V was clipped by 3 bases and J by 4 bases, with 12 bases between them. The germline CDR1 and CDR2 sequences are GTSNPN and SVGIG (reference sequence). CDR3: CAWSLAWIYGYTF. CDR3 in DNA: TGTGCCTGGAGCCTAGCCTGGATCTATGGCTACACCTTC.

The genes are TRBV6-4 and TRBJ2-1; D call uncertain. The germline CDR1 and CDR2 sequences are MRHNA and SNTAGT. The germline V and J ends were trimmed by 2 bases and 3 bases, with 5 bases remaining between them. The CDR3 is 13 amino acids. CDR3 protein: CASSDPNYNEQFF. CDR3 coding DNA: TGTGCCAGCAGTGACCCTAACTACAATGAGCAGTTCTTC.

The chain joins TRBV27 to TRBJ1-1, with 8 bases aligning to TRBD1. CDR1 is MNHEY and CDR2 is SMNVEV in the germline V gene (reference sequence). The J segment lost 5 bases and the V segment lost 0 bases, leaving 8 bases of the junction unmatched. The CDR3 runs 16 residues. The CDR3 region has the DNA TGTGCCAGCAGTTTATCGTTGGACAGGGCACGAACTGAAGCTTTCTTT. This translates into CASSLSLDRARTEAFF.

The rearrangement uses TRBV7-3 and TRBJ2-7; 8 bases are shared with TRBD1. The CDR3 has 13 residues. Germline V gene data show CDR1 as SGHTA and CDR2 as FQGTGA. After removal of 4 bases from V and 5 bases from J, the junction contained 4 bases not matched to a gene. CDR3: CASSSPGQDEQYF. The CDR3 DNA is TGTGCCAGCAGCTCCCCGGGACAGGACGAGCAGTACTTC.

The chain joins TRBV19 to TRBJ2-1; 7 bases map to TRBD1. The germline V gene has CDR1 LNHDA and CDR2 SQIVND (reference sequence). Unmatched junction bases numbered 7, after V lost 10 bases and J lost 7 bases. The CDR3 runs to 12 residues. DNA of the CDR3: TGTGCCACCGGGGACAGCCTAAATGAGCAGTTCTTC. Encoded protein: CATGDSLNEQFF.

This rearrangement joins TRBV19 to TRBJ2-1; TRBD2 aligns across 12 bases. CDR1 is LNHDA, CDR2 SQIVND, per germline (reference sequence). There are 15 residues in the CDR3. V dropped 4 bases and J dropped 6; count of bases not matched to a gene: 4. The DNA of the CDR3 is TGTGCCAGTAGTACGACTAGCGGGAGTTTCAATGAGCAGTTCTTC. It encodes CASSTTSGSFNEQFF.

This sequence joins TRBV12-5 and TRBJ2-6, with D possibly TRBD1 on 6 matching bases. The CDR3 covers 18 residues. Germline lookup yields CDR1 LGHNT and CDR2 FRNRAP. The V end lost 0 bases, the J end lost 0 bases, and 12 bases lay between the germline ends. For the CDR3, the DNA is TGTGCTAGTGGTTTGGTACGTAAGGACAGCTCTGGGGCCAACGTCCTGACTTTC. Encoded protein: CASGLVRKDSSGANVLTF.

This rearrangement joins TRBV7-2 to TRBJ2-3, with TRBD1 identical over 8 bases. The V gene end was trimmed by 5 bases and the J gene end by 4 bases; junction bases not matched to a gene: 8. The CDR3 loop spans 15 amino acids. Germline loops: CDR1 SGHTA, CDR2 FQGNSA. CDR3 nucleotide sequence: TGTGCCAGCAGCCCAAACAGGGGGACTCCAGATACGCAGTATTTT. Translated: CASSPNRGTPDTQYF.

The V and J genes are TRBV7-3 and TRBJ2-5, with D perhaps TRBD2 (6 bases). The V gene lost 6 bases and the J gene lost 5 bases, with 16 bases spanning the gap. The CDR3 sequence is 14 residues long. The V gene's germline CDR1 is SGHTA and CDR2 FQGTGA. The CDR3 protein is CASSPSRGGETQYF. The CDR3 DNA follows: TGTGCCAGCAGTCCGAGTAGGGGAGGCGAGACCCAGTACTTC.

The rearrangement links TRBV5-4 to TRBJ1-1; no firm D call. This CDR3 has 13 residues. With 1 base removed from V and 9 bases from J, the gap between germline ends came to 13 bases. The germline gives CDR1 SGHNT, CDR2 YYREEE (reference sequence). As DNA, the CDR3 is TGTGCCAGCAGCTTGAGGGCAGCGGGCAAAGCTTTCTTT. This gives the protein CASSLRAAGKAFF.

The chain links TRBV7-9 to TRBJ2-5, with D tentatively TRBD2 (5 bases). This CDR3 has 13 residues. Germline CDR1 SEHNR, CDR2 FQNEAQ (reference sequence). Trimming removed 7 bases from V and 2 bases from J, with 11 bases in between. The CDR3 DNA sequence: TGTGCCAGCATGGGGTGGAGGCAAGAGACCCAGTACTTC. It codes for CASMGWRQETQYF. Variable domain in full (rest from reference TRBV7-9 and TRBJ2-5): DTGVSQNPRHKITKRGQNVTFRCDPISEHNRLYWYRQTLGQGPEFLTYFQNEAQLEKSRLLSDRFSAERPKGSFSTLEIQRTEQGDSAMYLCASMGWRQETQYFGPGTRLLVL.

The V gene is TRBV7-9, the J gene TRBJ2-7; D not certain. This CDR3 is built from 15 residues. Germline CDR1 is SEHNR and CDR2 is FQNEAQ (reference sequence). Between the trimmed V and J ends, which lost 5 bases and 3 bases, there was a span of 17 bases. CDR3 amino acids: CASSTSRSGNYEQYF. The CDR3 coding sequence is TGTGCCAGCAGCACGAGTAGGAGTGGAAACTACGAGCAGTACTTC.

The genes are TRBV5-6 and TRBJ1-1; D not resolved. V dropped 0 bases and J dropped 1 base, with 4 bases sitting between them. There are 13 residues in the CDR3. Per germline, CDR1 SGHDT and CDR2 YYEEEE. The CDR3 nucleotides read TGTGCCAGCAGCTTGGCCCAGAACACTGAAGCTTTCTTT. This translates into CASSLAQNTEAFF.

The J gene is TRBJ2-7, the V gene TRBV9; D is unresolved. Trimming cost V 0 bases and J 5 bases, with 12 bases left between them. CDR3 length equals 14 residues. Germline CDR1 and CDR2: SGDLS and YYNGEE. The DNA for the CDR3 is TGTGCCAGCAGCGTAGGGCCCGCCGTTGACGAGCAGTACTTC. Translating it yields CASSVGPAVDEQYF.

Only one count was recorded for this clone. Mismatch with germline at one junction end may stem from a read error. V and J are TRBV29-1 and TRBJ2-7; D is possibly TRBD1 (6 bases). The length of the CDR3 is 14 residues. The germline gives CDR1 SQVTM, CDR2 ANQGSEA. CDR3 region: CSVEKVQGSFEQYF. In DNA form, the CDR3 reads TGCAGCGTTGAAAAGGTACAGGGATCCTTCGAGCAGTACTTC.

J is TRBJ1-2 and V is TRBV30; D might be TRBD1 (6 bases). Germline V gene data show CDR1 as GTSNPN and CDR2 as SVGIG (reference sequence). The CDR3 loop spans 14 amino acids. V was clipped by 2 bases and J by 4 bases, with 14 bases between them. The CDR3 region has the DNA TGTGCCTGGAGTCCCCCGGACAGTCTCTATGGCTACACCTTC. It yields the protein CAWSPPDSLYGYTF. Full variable domain (outside the CDR3, taken from reference TRBV30 and TRBJ1-2): SQTIHQWPATLVQPVGSPLSLECTVEGTSNPNLYWYRQAAGRGLQLLFYSVGIGQISSEVPQNLSASRPQDRQFILSSKKLLLSDSGFYLCAWSPPDSLYGYTFGSGTRLTVV.

This chain connects TRBV6-5 to TRBJ1-6; D may be TRBD1 (5 bases). The CDR3 loop spans 15 amino acids. The V gene's germline CDR1 is MNHEY and CDR2 SVGAGI. Trimming left V 7 bases short and J 6 bases short, with 16 bases between. The CDR3 bases are TGTGCCAGCAATAACGGGGGGACGGGTAATTCACCCCTCCACTTT. Encoded protein: CASNNGGTGNSPLHF.

The V call is TRBV30, the J call TRBJ2-7, with TRBD1 matching 8 bases. V lost 4 bases and J lost 2; bases outside the gene matches: 4. This CDR3 spans 13 amino acids. Germline V gives CDR1 GTSNPN, CDR2 SVGIG (reference sequence). The CDR3 bases are TGTGCCTGGAACCGACAGGGGACCTACGAGCAGTACTTC. Translated: CAWNRQGTYEQYF.